What follows are 8 T cell receptor beta chains derived from one specimen sequenced in a study of CD8 T cells in ankylosing spondylitis. TCRdb analysed the 5' RACE reads with MiXCR anew, one entry per CDR3 protein. Of about 42,000 distinct CDR3 sequences in the sample, about 4.2% were seen once. Material: blood, either unsorted or a sorted T cell fraction (not recorded which). These receptor sequences come from a female donor with ankylosing spondylitis or in good health (not recorded which).

This clonotype was picked up many times. The CDR3 loop reads CASTTGTLGSNEQFF. The CDR3 nucleotides are TGTGCCAGCACCACGGGTACGCTAGGATCCAATGAGCAGTTCTTC. The chain has TRBV9 and TRBJ2-1, with D uncertain. The ends were cut back, 6 bases at V and 6 bases at J, with 19 bases in the middle. Germline CDR1 reads SGDLS; CDR2 reads YYNGEE. CDR3 size: 15 residues.

Many counts were recorded for this clonotype. The gene calls are TRBV9 and TRBJ1-6; D gene ambiguous. Germline loops: CDR1 SGDLS, CDR2 YYNGEE. The CDR3 runs 15 residues. Deletions cut 0 bases from V and 6 bases from J, with 10 bases between. CDR3 sequence (DNA): TGTGCCAGCAGCGTAGAGGCCCTTGGTAATTCACCCCTCCACTTT. Translating gives CASSVEALGNSPLHF.

In its sample, this clonotype was seen a few times. The chain has TRBV9 and TRBJ1-1; the D gene is possibly TRBD1 (6 bases). CDR1 and CDR2 from the germline V gene are SGDLS and YYNGEE. This CDR3 is built from 14 residues. V lost 0 bases and J 7 bases, leaving 13 bases between the germline ends. The CDR3 DNA sequence: TGTGCCAGCAGCGTAGTTGACACAGGGAGTGAAGCTTTCTTT. Residues: CASSVVDTGSEAFF.

This clonotype occurred many times. This chain uses TRBV9 with TRBJ2-2; a weak D match, TRBD1 (5 bases). CDR1 and CDR2 (germline): SGDLS, YYNGEE. CDR3 length: 14 residues. Trimming shortened V by 2 bases and J by 3 bases, and 8 bases separated the two germline ends. Here the CDR3 DNA reads TGTGCCAGCAGCGTTCGGACACACACCGGGGAGCTGTTTTTT. Amino acids: CASSVRTHTGELFF.

This clonotype was seen ten or more times. The chain combines TRBV9 with TRBJ1-5, with D possibly being TRBD1 (5 bases). The CDR3 consists of 15 residues. The V gene's germline CDR1 is SGDLS and CDR2 YYNGEE. V was pared by 3 bases and J by 5 bases, with 15 bases between. In DNA form, the CDR3 reads TGTGCCAGCAGCGCCTCCCCGGGGGTGGATCAGCCCCAGCATTTT. This codes for CASSASPGVDQPQHF.

This clonotype was seen more than once but under ten times. V gene TRBV9 combines with J gene TRBJ2-5; TRBD1 might be the D (6 bases). Germline V gene lookup returns CDR1 SGDLS and CDR2 YYNGEE. This CDR3 region has 14 residues. Trimming cost V 1 base and J 5 bases, with 12 bases left between them. This CDR3 reads CASSVLERGETQYF. In DNA, the CDR3 is TGTGCCAGCAGCGTACTGGAGAGGGGGGAGACCCAGTACTTC.

This clonotype has at least ten counts. V is TRBV21-1 and J is TRBJ2-5; the table names TRBD1, a call not compared with the DNA. TRBV21-1 is recorded as a pseudogene. The CDR3 spans 12 residues. The CDR3 spells CASQGRLETQYF. The CDR3 DNA reads TGTGCCAGCCAGGGGAGGTTAGAGACCCAGTACTTC.

This clonotype was counted many times. The chain employs TRBV9 and TRBJ1-1; no definite D call. This CDR3 is built from 15 residues. The germline CDR1 and CDR2 sequences are SGDLS and YYNGEE. Trimming removed 0 bases from V and 0 bases from J, with 9 bases in between. The CDR3 spells CASSVVEGLNTEAFF. The CDR3 DNA reads TGTGCCAGCAGCGTAGTAGAGGGTTTGAACACTGAAGCTTTCTTT.